Presented here are 25 T cell receptor beta chains from one specimen sequenced in a study of T cell changes during pregnancy in multiple sclerosis. The repertoire was sequenced with immunoSEQ multiplex PCR; TCRdb's copy has only in-frame clones and lacks some. The sample includes roughly 42,000 clones, around 93% of them seen just once. The source material was CD4+ T cells from peripheral blood mononuclear cells, sampled after pregnancy. All receptors derive from a female donor with multiple sclerosis, enrolled in a pregnancy study.

The chain has TRBV11-2 and TRBJ2-7, with D perhaps TRBD2 (5 bases). Between the trimmed V and J ends, which lost 5 bases and 7 bases, there was a span of 15 bases. Germline-derived CDR1 and CDR2 are SGHAT and FQNNGV. The CDR3 contains 13 residues. The CDR3 DNA follows: TGTGCCAGCAGCGGTAGGGCTAGCTTAGAGCAGTACTTC. It translates to CASSGRASLEQYF.

J is TRBJ1-1 and V is TRBV5-1, with D possibly TRBD1 on 6 matching bases. Trimming stripped 4 bases from V and 2 bases from J, with 9 bases between. CDR1 SGHRS and CDR2 YFSETQ come from the germline V gene. This CDR3 is 13 amino acids long. CDR3 sequence: CASSQDRNTEAFF. CDR3 nucleotide sequence: TGCGCCAGCAGCCAGGACAGAAACACTGAAGCTTTCTTT.

The chain uses TRBV7-9 and TRBJ1-5, with unresolved D. The CDR3 is 13 amino acids. The germline CDR1 and CDR2 sequences are SEHNR and FQNEAQ (reference sequence). V lost 1 base, J lost 6 bases, and 7 bases lay in between. The CDR3, as DNA: TGTGCCAGCAGCTTAGAGGCTAGTCAGCCCCAGCATTTT. It yields the protein CASSLEASQPQHF.

The V call is TRBV4-1, the J call TRBJ1-1; perhaps TRBD1 as D (6 bases). CDR1 is MGHRA, CDR2 YSYEKL, per germline. This CDR3 comprises 15 residues. Trimming pared 2 bases from V and 1 base from J, leaving 11 bases between. The CDR3 DNA reads as TGCGCCAGCAGCCAAATAGACAGGCGGAACACTGAAGCTTTCTTT. This codes for CASSQIDRRNTEAFF.

The chain recombines TRBV5-1 with TRBJ2-1, with TRBD2 matching 10 bases. The CDR3 totals 15 residues. V lost 0 bases, J lost 7 bases, and 4 bases stayed unmatched. Germline lookup yields CDR1 SGHRS and CDR2 YFSETQ. CDR3 sequence: CASSLVAGGLNEQFF. The CDR3 coding sequence is TGCGCCAGCAGCTTGGTAGCGGGGGGTCTAAATGAGCAGTTCTTC. Full variable domain (remainder filled in from reference TRBV5-1 and TRBJ2-1): KAGVTQTPRYLIKTRGQQVTLSCSPISGHRSVSWYQQTPGQGLQFLFEYFSETQRNKGNFPGRFSGRQFSNSRSEMNVSTLELGDSALYLCASSLVAGGLNEQFFGPGTRLTVL.

The CDR3 DNA follows: TGTGCCAGCTCATCGGGACAGGAGACTAACTATGGCTACACCTTC. This gives the protein CASSSGQETNYGYTF. The V call is TRBV18, the J call TRBJ1-2, with TRBD1 matching 8 bases. Germline V gene lookup returns CDR1 KGHSH and CDR2 LQKENI. J lost 0 bases, V lost 5 bases, and 5 bases had no gene match. The CDR3 is made up of 15 amino acids.

The V and J genes are TRBV7-9 and TRBJ1-2, with D possibly TRBD1 on 5 matching bases. The CDR3 covers 18 residues. Germline CDR1 SEHNR, CDR2 FQNEAQ (reference sequence). Trimming took off 5 bases at V and 1 base at J, with 23 bases between the two ends. CDR3 sequence (DNA): TGTGCCAGCAGCCCACTCGGGGGAGTTAAATTCGTTAACTATGGCTACACCTTC. Its protein is CASSPLGGVKFVNYGYTF.

The rearrangement uses TRBV29-1 and TRBJ2-1, with 9 positions matching TRBD2. This CDR3 spans 15 amino acids. Trimming removed 5 bases from V and 8 bases from J; junction bases left unmatched: 13. Germline lookup yields CDR1 SQVTM and CDR2 ANQGSEA. For the CDR3, the DNA is TGCAGCGTTACCGTTGGCCTAGCGGGGTCTTATGAGCAGTTCTTC. Protein sequence: CSVTVGLAGSYEQFF.

This chain uses TRBV6-5 with TRBJ2-7; 9 bases fit TRBD1. Germline V lookup: CDR1 MNHEY, CDR2 SVGAGI. The CDR3 loop spans 15 amino acids. The V and J ends lost 2 bases and 4 bases, in that order; junction bases with no gene match: 6. The CDR3 sequence: CASSYQTGGTYEQYF. The CDR3 DNA follows: TGTGCCAGCAGTTACCAAACAGGGGGCACGTACGAGCAGTACTTC.

This chain joins TRBV19 and TRBJ2-1; 10 nucleotides line up with TRBD2. V lost 2 bases to trimming and J lost 6 bases; unmatched junction nucleotides: 10. CDR1 is LNHDA and CDR2 is SQIVND in the germline V gene (reference sequence). The CDR3 runs 17 residues. The CDR3 DNA reads TGTGCCAGTAGTATATTGGGACTTAGCGGGGGGCCCAATGAGCAGTTCTTC. It translates to CASSILGLSGGPNEQFF.

The chain uses TRBV5-1 and TRBJ2-1, with 10 bases identical to TRBD2. CDR1 and CDR2 (germline): SGHRS, YFSETQ. The CDR3 consists of 17 residues. With V trimmed by 0 bases and J by 4 bases, 7 bases remained unmatched. The CDR3: CASSLDGLAGAYNEQFF. CDR3 DNA sequence: TGCGCCAGCAGCTTGGATGGTCTAGCGGGGGCGTACAATGAGCAGTTCTTC.

The chain has TRBV9 and TRBJ1-2, with D tentatively TRBD1 (5 bases). The germline V gene has CDR1 SGDLS and CDR2 YYNGEE. The CDR3 spans 18 residues. V lost 3 bases and J lost 3, with 24 bases in between. The CDR3: CASSARDLGGSYYYGYTF. CDR3 coding DNA: TGTGCCAGCAGCGCCCGGGACTTGGGGGGGAGTTACTACTATGGCTACACCTTC. The full variable domain, rest sourced from reference TRBV9 and TRBJ1-2, is DSGVTQTPKHLITATGQRVTLRCSPRSGDLSVYWYQQSLDQGLQFLIQYYNGEERAKGNILERFSAQQFPDLHSELNLSSLELGDSALYFCASSARDLGGSYYYGYTFGSGTRLTVV.

This chain joins TRBV10-2 and TRBJ2-1; 11 bases fit TRBD2. This CDR3 has 17 residues. Germline CDR1 WSHSY, CDR2 SAAADI. V shed 4 bases and J 7 bases; nucleotides not matched to a gene: 12. CDR3 in amino acids: CASSGPRTSGSDNEQFF. DNA for the CDR3: TGCGCCAGCAGTGGGCCCAGGACTAGCGGGTCTGATAATGAGCAGTTCTTC.

This clone was detected only once. The genes are TRBV2 and TRBJ2-3; D remains unclear. V was cut by 1 base and J by 6 bases, with 14 bases left in between. Germline CDR1 SNHLY, CDR2 FYNNEI. The CDR3 runs to 15 residues. CDR3 region: CASSEEALRPDTQYF. Written as DNA, the CDR3 is TGTGCCAGCAGTGAAGAGGCTCTCAGGCCTGATACGCAGTATTTT.

The V and J genes are TRBV7-9 and TRBJ2-7; 8 nucleotides line up with TRBD1. V gave up 4 bases and J gave up 2 bases; unmatched junction bases: 7. Germline lookup yields CDR1 SEHNR and CDR2 FQNEAQ (reference sequence). The CDR3 runs to 15 residues. CDR3 DNA sequence: TGTGCCAGCAGCTACGGACAGGGAGTTACCTACGAGCAGTACTTC. Residues: CASSYGQGVTYEQYF.

The rearrangement uses TRBV4-1 and TRBJ2-3; no definite D call. Trimming removed 0 bases at V and 5 bases at J, with 15 bases between. This CDR3 spans 16 amino acids. Germline values: CDR1 MGHRA, CDR2 YSYEKL. CDR3 DNA: TGCGCCAGCAGCCAAGATGATACCCGACTTTTAGATACGCAGTATTTT. Translation gives CASSQDDTRLLDTQYF.

The chain recombines TRBV7-2 with TRBJ1-3; the match to TRBD1 covers 8 bases. Germline values: CDR1 SGHTA, CDR2 FQGNSA. This CDR3 contains 15 residues. The trim removed 2 bases at V and 4 bases at J, leaving 4 bases unmatched. This CDR3 is CASSLYGDRGNTIYF. CDR3 nucleotides: TGTGCCAGCAGCTTATACGGGGACAGGGGAAACACCATATATTTT.

The rearrangement uses TRBV5-4 and TRBJ2-2, with D possibly matching TRBD1 (6 bases). Germline loops: CDR1 SGHNT, CDR2 YYREEE (reference sequence). The V and J ends lost 4 bases and 3 bases respectively, with 10 bases between them. The CDR3 totals 14 residues. The CDR3 DNA sequence: TGTGCCAGCAGCCCCCCAGGGGACACCGGGGAGCTGTTTTTT. It is translated as CASSPPGDTGELFF.

The V call is TRBV4-2, the J call TRBJ1-2; D perhaps matches TRBD1 (6 bases). Germline V gene sequence: CDR1 LGHNA, CDR2 YNFKEQ. V gave up 1 base and J gave up 3 bases, with 15 bases separating them. The CDR3 contains 16 residues. The CDR3 DNA is TGTGCCAGCAGCCAAGGGCCCCAGGGGCTCGACTATGGCTACACCTTC. Its protein product is CASSQGPQGLDYGYTF.

The rearrangement links TRBV2 to TRBJ1-6; 7 bases are a match to TRBD1. V lost 6 bases, J lost 0 bases, and 8 bases stayed unmatched. In germline, CDR1 is SNHLY, CDR2 FYNNEI. This CDR3 region has 17 residues. This chain's CDR3 is CASRFSQGSSYNSPLHF. The DNA of the CDR3 is TGTGCCAGCAGATTTTCACAGGGGAGCTCCTATAATTCACCCCTCCACTTT.

The V call is TRBV4-1, the J call TRBJ2-1; 9 bases map to TRBD2. This CDR3 is built from 17 residues. CDR1 and CDR2 from the germline V gene are MGHRA and YSYEKL. Trimming took 0 bases from V and 1 from J; bases not matched to a gene: 4. CDR3 sequence (DNA): TGCGCCAGCAGCCAAGAGGGCGGGGGGGCTTCCTACAATGAGCAGTTCTTC. It yields the protein CASSQEGGGASYNEQFF.

This rearrangement joins TRBV7-9 to TRBJ1-2; TRBD1 is a possible D gene (6 bases). In germline, CDR1 is SEHNR, CDR2 FQNEAQ (reference sequence). The CDR3 is made up of 13 amino acids. V gave up 3 bases and J gave up 8 bases, with 13 bases separating them. CDR3 loop: CASSFEQGRGYTF. In DNA form, the CDR3 reads TGTGCCAGCAGCTTTGAACAGGGTCGCGGCTACACCTTC.

This chain connects TRBV25-1 to TRBJ1-1; TRBD1 is a possible D gene (5 bases). The CDR3 covers 15 residues. Germline V lookup: CDR1 MGHDK, CDR2 SYGVNS. V lost 3 bases and J 2 bases, leaving 13 bases between the germline ends. CDR3 in DNA: TGTGCCAGCAGTGATCGAATGACAGCAAACACTGAAGCTTTCTTT. Translating gives CASSDRMTANTEAFF.

Of note for this clone: At one of its ends the junction is not consistent with the germline gene, which may arise from a read error. The V and J genes are TRBV5-6 and TRBJ1-2, with D perhaps TRBD1 (5 bases). Per germline, CDR1 SGHDT and CDR2 YYEEEE. The CDR3 covers 13 residues. CDR3 sequence: CASTHSSVPGLLF. CDR3 DNA: TGTGCCAGCACCCATAGTTCGGTTCCGGGACTCCTCTTC.

The chain combines TRBV18 with TRBJ1-3; 10 nucleotides align to TRBD1. The CDR3 runs 17 residues. Germline V gene lookup returns CDR1 KGHSH and CDR2 LQKENI. J was trimmed by 8 bases and V by 6 bases; bases with no gene match: 16. The CDR3 DNA follows: TGTGCCAGCTCTATATTACCGGGACAGGGGAAAGAAGACACCATATATTTT. Its translation: CASSILPGQGKEDTIYF. Looking up the rest from reference TRBV18 and TRBJ1-3 gives the full variable domain: NAGVMQNPRHLVRRRGQEARLRCSPMKGHSHVYWYRQLPEEGLKFMVYLQKENIIDESGMPKERFSAEFPKEGPSILRIQQVVRGDSAAYFCASSILPGQGKEDTIYFGEGSWLTVV.